The clone carrying this T cell receptor (beta chain) was observed at least ten times. Antigen: not known. This sample was included in a study of response to subunit inactivated influenza vaccine. General observations from the study: Each seasonal influenza vaccination recruits few new T cells, the authors suggested.

The germline gives CDR1 MNHNY, CDR2 SVGAGI (reference sequence). The CDR3 extends over 11 amino acids. The germline V and J ends were trimmed by 6 bases and 3 bases, with 5 bases remaining between them. TCRdb redid the calling of the RT-PCR reads with MiXCR, one entry per CDR3 protein. This table has around 520,000 distinct CDR3 sequences, roughly 23% appearing once. The TCR sequence derives from a man aged 45-60 years who received an inactivated influenza vaccine. The gene calls are TRBV6-6 and TRBJ1-2; no reliable D call. This specimen consisted of CD4+ T cells sorted from PBMCs, obtained less than 6 days after vaccination. This chain's CDR3 is CASSLDYGYTF. CDR3 nucleotides: TGTGCCAGCAGCCTCGACTATGGCTACACCTTC.